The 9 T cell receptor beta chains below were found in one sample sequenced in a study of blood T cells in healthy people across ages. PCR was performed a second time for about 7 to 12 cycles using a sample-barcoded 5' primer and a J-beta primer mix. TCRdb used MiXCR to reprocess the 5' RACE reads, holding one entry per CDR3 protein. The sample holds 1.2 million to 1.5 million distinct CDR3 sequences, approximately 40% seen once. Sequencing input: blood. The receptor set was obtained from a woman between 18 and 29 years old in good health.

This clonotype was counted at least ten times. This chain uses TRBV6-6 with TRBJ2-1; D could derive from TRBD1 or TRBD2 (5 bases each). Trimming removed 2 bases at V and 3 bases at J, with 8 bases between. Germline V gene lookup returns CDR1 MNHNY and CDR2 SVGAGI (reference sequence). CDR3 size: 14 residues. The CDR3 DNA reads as TGTGCCAGCAGTTACGGGACGGGCTACAATGAGCAGTTCTTC. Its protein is CASSYGTGYNEQFF.

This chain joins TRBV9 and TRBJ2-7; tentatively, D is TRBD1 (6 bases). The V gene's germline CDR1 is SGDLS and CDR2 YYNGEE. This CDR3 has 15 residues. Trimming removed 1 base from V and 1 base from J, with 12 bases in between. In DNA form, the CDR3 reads TGTGCCAGCAGCGTAACCCCGCAGGGGTCCTACGAGCAGTACTTC. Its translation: CASSVTPQGSYEQYF.

Here the CDR3 DNA reads TGCGCCAGCAGCCACGACAGGGATTCTAACTATGGCTACACCTTC. It translates to CASSHDRDSNYGYTF. The chain couples TRBV4-1 to TRBJ1-2; 7 bases map to TRBD1. J was trimmed by 0 bases and V by 3 bases; bases with no gene match: 4. Germline CDR1 and CDR2: MGHRA and YSYEKL. This CDR3 comprises 15 residues.

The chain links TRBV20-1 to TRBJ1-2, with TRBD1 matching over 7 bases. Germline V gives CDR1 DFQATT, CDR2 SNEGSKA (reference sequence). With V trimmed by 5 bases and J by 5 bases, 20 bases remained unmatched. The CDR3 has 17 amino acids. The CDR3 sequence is CSAPGRGVAGGRYGYTF. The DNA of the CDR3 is TGCAGTGCTCCCGGCCGCGGGGTTGCAGGGGGGAGGTATGGCTACACCTTC.

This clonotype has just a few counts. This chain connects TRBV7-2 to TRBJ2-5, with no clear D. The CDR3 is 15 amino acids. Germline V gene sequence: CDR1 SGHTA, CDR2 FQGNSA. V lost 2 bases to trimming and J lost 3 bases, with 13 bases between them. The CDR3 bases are TGTGCCAGCAGCTTACCCCTTGTAGAAAAAGAGACCCAGTACTTC. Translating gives CASSLPLVEKETQYF. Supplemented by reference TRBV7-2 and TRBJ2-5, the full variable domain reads GAGVSQSPSNKVTEKGKDVELRCDPISGHTALYWYRQSLGQGLEFLIYFQGNSAPDKSGLPSDRFSAERTGGSVSTLTIQRTQQEDSAVYLCASSLPLVEKETQYFGPGTRLLVL.

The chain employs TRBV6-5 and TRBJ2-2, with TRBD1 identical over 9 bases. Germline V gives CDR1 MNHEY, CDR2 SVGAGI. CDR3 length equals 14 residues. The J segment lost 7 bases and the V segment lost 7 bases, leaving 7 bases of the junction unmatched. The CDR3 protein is CASTLTGGNGELFF. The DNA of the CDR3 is TGTGCCAGCACCCTGACAGGGGGGAACGGGGAGCTGTTTTTT.

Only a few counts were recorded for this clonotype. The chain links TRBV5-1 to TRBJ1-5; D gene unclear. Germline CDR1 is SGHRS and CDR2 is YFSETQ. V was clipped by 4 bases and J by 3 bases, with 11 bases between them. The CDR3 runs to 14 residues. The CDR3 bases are TGCGCCAGCAGCGCGGACGGGGTCAATCAGCCCCAGCATTTT. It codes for CASSADGVNQPQHF.

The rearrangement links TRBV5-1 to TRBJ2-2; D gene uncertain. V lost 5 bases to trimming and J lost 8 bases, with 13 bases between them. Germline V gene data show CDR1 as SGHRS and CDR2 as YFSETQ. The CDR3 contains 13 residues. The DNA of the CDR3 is TGCGCCAGCAGGACTGGTAGTTCTGGGGAGCTGTTTTTT. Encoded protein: CASRTGSSGELFF.

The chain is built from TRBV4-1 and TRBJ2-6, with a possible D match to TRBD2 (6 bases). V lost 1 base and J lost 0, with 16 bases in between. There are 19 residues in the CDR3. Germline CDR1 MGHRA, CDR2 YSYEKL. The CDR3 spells CASSQGVGGLLSGANVLTF. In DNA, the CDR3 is TGCGCCAGCAGCCAAGGAGTGGGGGGATTGCTCTCTGGGGCCAACGTCCTGACTTTC.